The 22 T cell receptor beta chains given below trace back to one sample, sequenced in a study of CD8 T cells in ankylosing spondylitis. Using its own MiXCR run on the 5' RACE reads, TCRdb lists one record per CDR3 protein. This sample has approximately 200,000 distinct CDR3 sequences, with around 13% found just once. Sequencing was done on a sample of blood, either unsorted or a sorted T cell fraction (not recorded which). These receptors were collected from a male donor with ankylosing spondylitis or in good health (not recorded which).

In regard to this clonotype: The junction departs from germline at one end; a sequencing error may be responsible. The chain carries TRBV6-5 and TRBJ2-1; TRBD1 matches 10 bases. The CDR3 extends over 14 amino acids. CDR1 MNHEY and CDR2 SVGAGI come from the germline V gene. The CDR3 DNA is TGTGCCAGCAGTTACTCCGGGACAGGGGACTTCAGGATCTTC. Protein sequence: CASSYSGTGDFRIF.

This clonotype was seen ten or more times. J is TRBJ2-1 and V is TRBV12-3 or TRBV12-4; 10 nucleotides align to TRBD1. V lost 1 base, J lost 8 bases, and 5 bases stayed unmatched. The CDR3 length is 15 residues. The CDR3 protein is CASSLEGQGDHEQFF. In DNA, the CDR3 is TGTGCCAGCAGTTTAGAAGGACAGGGGGACCATGAGCAGTTCTTC.

This clonotype was detected a few times. V gene TRBV25-1 combines with J gene TRBJ2-2, with 14 bases fitting TRBD2. The CDR3 length is 17 residues. CDR1 and CDR2 from the germline V gene are MGHDK and SYGVNS. V lost 4 bases, J lost 0 bases, and 1 base stayed unmatched. CDR3 loop: CASSGTSGRTNTGELFF. The CDR3 nucleotides are TGTGCCAGCAGTGGGACTAGCGGGAGGACGAACACCGGGGAGCTGTTTTTT. Full variable domain (remainder filled in from reference TRBV25-1 and TRBJ2-2): EADIYQTPRYLVIGTGKKITLECSQTMGHDKMYWYQQDPGMELHLIHYSYGVNSTEKGDLSSESTVSRIRTEHFPLTLESARPSHTSQYLCASSGTSGRTNTGELFFGEGSRLTVL.

The J gene is TRBJ2-7, the V gene TRBV7-8; D gene uncertain. Germline lookup yields CDR1 SGHVS and CDR2 FQNEAQ. This CDR3 has 15 amino acids. Trimming removed 5 bases at V and 1 base at J, with 15 bases between. CDR3 protein: CASSDYPGYSYEQYF. Here the CDR3 DNA reads TGTGCCAGCAGCGATTACCCGGGCTATTCCTACGAGCAGTACTTC.

This clonotype showed up just a few times. The V call is TRBV4-1, the J call TRBJ2-7; 9 bases are a match to TRBD1. V dropped 3 bases and J dropped 3; count of bases not matched to a gene: 6. Looked up from germline, CDR1 is MGHRA and CDR2 is YSYEKL. This CDR3 comprises 15 residues. The CDR3 reads CASSQSGTGFYEQYF. As DNA, the CDR3 is TGCGCCAGCAGCCAGTCCGGGACAGGGTTCTACGAGCAGTACTTC.

This clonotype was observed a handful of times. V usage is TRBV20-1 and J usage is TRBJ2-7; 10 nucleotides match TRBD2. With 1 base clipped from V and 4 bases from J, the junction kept 4 bases outside the gene matches. Germline values: CDR1 DFQATT, CDR2 SNEGSKA (reference sequence). This CDR3 has 14 amino acids. The CDR3 DNA sequence: TGCAGTGCTAGAGGGGGACTAGCGTCGTACGAGCAGTACTTC. Amino acid sequence: CSARGGLASYEQYF.

The CDR3: CAWSVRPRSGELFF. The CDR3 DNA reads TGTGCCTGGAGTGTACGTCCACGGTCCGGGGAGCTGTTTTTT. The rearrangement uses TRBV30 and TRBJ2-2; D gene ambiguous. The V and J ends lost 0 bases and 6 bases respectively, with 11 bases between them. This CDR3 has 14 residues. Germline CDR1 reads GTSNPN; CDR2 reads SVGIG (reference sequence).

J is TRBJ2-7 and V is TRBV20-1; 8 bases match TRBD2. The CDR3 sequence is 17 residues long. Germline CDR1 reads DFQATT; CDR2 reads SNEGSKA (reference sequence). With V trimmed by 0 bases and J by 0 bases, 10 bases remained unmatched. The CDR3 loop reads CSARDRRKREHSYEQYF. The CDR3 DNA reads TGCAGTGCTAGAGATAGACGGAAGCGGGAGCACTCCTACGAGCAGTACTTC.

There are many counts of this clonotype. The chain employs TRBV4-1 and TRBJ2-7, with D maybe TRBD2 (6 bases). V lost 6 bases and J 2 bases, leaving 14 bases between the germline ends. Germline lookup yields CDR1 MGHRA and CDR2 YSYEKL. The CDR3 length is 14 residues. The CDR3 coding sequence is TGCGCCAGCAGTCTAGAGGAGGGACCCTACGAGCAGTACTTC. Translation gives CASSLEEGPYEQYF.

V is TRBV7-9 and J is TRBJ2-7; 9 bases are shared with TRBD1. This CDR3 has 15 amino acids. Per germline, CDR1 SEHNR and CDR2 FQNEAQ (reference sequence). Trimming cost V 5 bases and J 5 bases; bases outside gene matches: 10. Written as DNA, the CDR3 is TGTGCCAGCAGCCTCCGGACAGGGGCAGGAGACGAGCAGTACTTC. Translated, it gives CASSLRTGAGDEQYF.

This clonotype was seen ten or more times. J is TRBJ2-6 and V is TRBV4-1; TRBD1 agrees at 9 bases. This CDR3 comprises 18 residues. J was trimmed by 0 bases and V by 0 bases; bases with no gene match: 3. Per germline, CDR1 MGHRA and CDR2 YSYEKL. CDR3 sequence (DNA): TGCGCCAGCAGCCAAGAACGGGGACAGGGCTCTGGGGCCAACGTCCTGACTTTC. Its protein product is CASSQERGQGSGANVLTF.

The CDR3 region has the DNA TGCAGTGCTCCGGATGGGGCTAGGGACAATGAGCAGTTCTTC. Protein sequence: CSAPDGARDNEQFF. V is TRBV20-1 and J is TRBJ2-1, with D possibly matching TRBD1 (5 bases). CDR1 is DFQATT, CDR2 SNEGSKA, per germline (reference sequence). This CDR3 has 14 amino acids. The ends were cut back, 5 bases at V and 5 bases at J, with 16 bases in the middle.

In this sample, this clonotype turned up a few times. The chain employs TRBV29-1 and TRBJ2-7, with 8 bases fitting TRBD2. V lost 6 bases, J lost 4 bases, and 8 bases stayed unmatched. Per germline, CDR1 SQVTM and CDR2 ANQGSEA. The CDR3 loop spans 13 amino acids. Here the CDR3 reads CSVGGTREYEQYF. For the CDR3, the DNA is TGCAGCGTGGGCGGGACTAGGGAGTACGAGCAGTACTTC.

This clonotype was counted between two and nine times. V usage is TRBV20-1 and J usage is TRBJ1-1; D unresolved. CDR1 and CDR2 (germline): DFQATT, SNEGSKA (reference sequence). Deletions cut 0 bases from V and 2 bases from J, with 13 bases between. The CDR3 is 15 residues long. CDR3 DNA sequence: TGCAGTGCTAGAGATCAGTCCCCCGTTAACACTGAAGCTTTCTTT. Amino acids: CSARDQSPVNTEAFF.

The chain uses TRBV5-1 and TRBJ2-1; no definite D call. With 1 base removed from V and 8 bases from J, the gap between germline ends came to 10 bases. The CDR3 sequence is 13 residues long. Looked up from germline, CDR1 is SGHRS and CDR2 is YFSETQ. CDR3 sequence reads: CASSLQFWDEQFF. In nucleotides, the CDR3 is TGCGCCAGCAGCTTGCAGTTCTGGGATGAGCAGTTCTTC.

J is TRBJ2-1 and V is TRBV5-1; D is unresolved. The CDR3 contains 15 residues. Germline V gene data show CDR1 as SGHRS and CDR2 as YFSETQ. V dropped 0 bases and J dropped 3 bases, with 10 bases sitting between them. The CDR3 region is CASSLVGVDYNEQFF. CDR3 bases: TGCGCCAGCAGCTTGGTTGGCGTAGACTACAATGAGCAGTTCTTC.

The chain links TRBV12-5 to TRBJ1-2; possible D gene TRBD1, 6 bases. Germline lookup yields CDR1 LGHNT and CDR2 FRNRAP. The CDR3 sequence is 14 residues long. Trimming pared 6 bases from V and 2 bases from J, leaving 13 bases between. The CDR3 DNA reads as TGTGCTAGTGGATGGACAGACCTCAACTATGGCTACACCTTC. Protein: CASGWTDLNYGYTF.

This clonotype was picked up a small number of times. The rearrangement uses TRBV30 and TRBJ2-1; D not certain. The CDR3 spans 11 residues. Germline loops: CDR1 GTSNPN, CDR2 SVGIG (reference sequence). Trimming pared 8 bases from V and 6 bases from J, leaving 11 bases between. The CDR3 here is CARGSGNEQFF. The CDR3 DNA is TGTGCCCGTGGGTCAGGCAATGAGCAGTTCTTC.

This clonotype was seen only a few times. The chain couples TRBV6-5 to TRBJ2-7, with 10 nucleotides matching TRBD2. The CDR3 is 15 residues long. The junction had 1 base not matched to a gene; V was cut back by 0 bases and J by 2 bases. CDR1 is MNHEY and CDR2 is SVGAGI in the germline V gene. CDR3 amino acids: CASSYSLAGAYEQYF. In DNA, the CDR3 is TGTGCCAGCAGTTACTCCCTAGCGGGAGCCTACGAGCAGTACTTC.

This clonotype was observed a handful of times. This chain connects TRBV9 to TRBJ1-1; the D is unclear. The CDR3 extends over 14 amino acids. Trimming took 0 bases from V and 0 from J, leaving 6 bases between them. Germline values: CDR1 SGDLS, CDR2 YYNGEE. CDR3 DNA: TGTGCCAGCAGCGTAGACGGGGTGAACACTGAAGCTTTCTTT. Translation gives CASSVDGVNTEAFF.

This clonotype has a handful of counts. J is TRBJ1-6 and V is TRBV20-1; D unresolved. Germline V gives CDR1 DFQATT, CDR2 SNEGSKA (reference sequence). V dropped 6 bases and J dropped 10 bases, with 16 bases sitting between them. The CDR3 has 13 residues. In nucleotides, the CDR3 is TGCAGTGCCTTTGAGGATGATAGCTCACCCCTCCACTTT. Translated: CSAFEDDSSPLHF.

This clonotype has at least ten counts. This chain uses TRBV3-1 with TRBJ2-2, with D tentatively TRBD1 or TRBD2 (5 bases each). CDR1 and CDR2 from the germline V gene are LGHDT and YNNKEL (reference sequence). CDR3 size: 15 residues. Trimming stripped 4 bases from V and 4 bases from J, with 13 bases between. The CDR3 loop reads CASSPIFGGTGELFF. The CDR3 DNA sequence: TGTGCCAGCAGCCCCATTTTTGGGGGCACCGGGGAGCTGTTTTTT.